Listed here are 22 T cell receptor beta chains from one sample, sequenced in a study of T cells in localized non-small cell lung cancer. Generated by immunoSEQ multiplex PCR, the TCRdb table keeps only in-frame clones and is missing some. Here the sample spans approximately 65,000 clones, 81% being singletons. The sample consisted of PBMCs, taken before any cancer treatment. The receptors stem from a man aged 35 to 69 with stage II lung adenocarcinoma.

This clone appeared a few times. The chain uses TRBV7-2 and TRBJ1-5; D is unclear. There are 16 residues in the CDR3. Trimming left V 1 base short and J 3 bases short, with 13 bases between. Germline CDR1 is SGHTA and CDR2 is FQGNSA. The CDR3 spells CASSLVSGRNNQPQHF. The CDR3 coding sequence is TGTGCCAGCAGCTTAGTTAGCGGGCGGAACAATCAGCCCCAGCATTTT.

V usage is TRBV29-1 and J usage is TRBJ1-4; 7 bases line up with TRBD1. The CDR3 contains 13 residues. Trimming cost V 7 bases and J 0 bases; bases outside gene matches: 2. CDR1 and CDR2 (germline): SQVTM, ANQGSEA. The DNA for the CDR3 is TGCAGCGGACAGGGTGCAACTAATGAAAAACTGTTTTTT. Its protein product is CSGQGATNEKLFF.

The gene calls are TRBV10-3 and TRBJ2-2; D is ambiguous. Trimming removed 8 bases from V and 1 base from J, with 5 bases in between. This CDR3 contains 12 residues. Looked up from germline, CDR1 is ENHRY and CDR2 is SYGVKD. The CDR3 sequence is CAIAGNTGELFF. As DNA, the CDR3 is TGTGCCATCGCAGGGAACACCGGGGAGCTGTTTTTT.

J is TRBJ2-1 and V is TRBV4-1, with 10 positions matching TRBD2. The CDR3 contains 16 residues. The V gene end was trimmed by 0 bases and the J gene end by 7 bases; junction bases not matched to a gene: 6. Germline V gene lookup returns CDR1 MGHRA and CDR2 YSYEKL. CDR3 DNA sequence: TGCGCCAGCAGCCAAGACAGGACTAGCGGATGGAATGAGCAGTTCTTC. Translated: CASSQDRTSGWNEQFF.

In this sample, this clone turned up once. The chain carries TRBV4-2 and TRBJ2-2; 8 bases are shared with TRBD2. V dropped 5 bases and J dropped 1; count of bases not matched to a gene: 9. The CDR3 is 17 residues long. Germline assignment: CDR1 LGHNA and CDR2 YNFKEQ. The DNA of the CDR3 is TGTGCCAGCAGCAAAGGGGCCGGGACTAGGAACACCGGGGAGCTGTTTTTT. Translation gives CASSKGAGTRNTGELFF.

The chain recombines TRBV5-4 with TRBJ1-1; D uncertain. From germline, CDR1 is SGHNT and CDR2 YYREEE (reference sequence). The V and J ends lost 0 bases and 4 bases respectively, with 4 bases between them. The CDR3 runs to 12 residues. The CDR3 DNA sequence: TGTGCCAGCAGCTTGGGGGCCACTGAAGCTTTCTTT. Its translation is CASSLGATEAFF.

This clone was seen only a few times. The chain recombines TRBV2 with TRBJ2-7, with TRBD2 matching over 8 bases. The CDR3 sequence is 15 residues long. CDR1 and CDR2 (germline): SNHLY, FYNNEI. The ends lost 2 bases at V and 7 bases at J; junction bases unmatched: 10. CDR3 region: CASSESGLAGVEQYF. CDR3 sequence (DNA): TGTGCCAGCAGTGAAAGTGGGCTAGCGGGCGTTGAGCAGTACTTC.

The CDR3 here is CASSPAVTEAFF. CDR3 DNA: TGTGCCAGCTCACCGGCGGTGACTGAAGCTTTCTTT. V usage is TRBV18 and J usage is TRBJ1-1; D ambiguous. Germline V CDR1 and CDR2: KGHSH, LQKENI. Between the trimmed V and J ends, which lost 3 bases and 5 bases, there was a span of 7 bases. This CDR3 comprises 12 residues.

The V call is TRBV2, the J call TRBJ2-1, with 11 nucleotides matching TRBD2. The V segment lost 5 bases and the J segment 4 bases; nucleotides outside the gene matches: 4. Germline V gene sequence: CDR1 SNHLY, CDR2 FYNNEI. This CDR3 has 15 residues. The chain's CDR3 is CASSLLAGAYNEQFF. In DNA, the CDR3 is TGTGCCAGCAGTCTACTAGCGGGAGCTTACAATGAGCAGTTCTTC.

The V and J genes are TRBV27 and TRBJ2-1; the match to TRBD2 covers 14 bases. Germline CDR1 and CDR2: MNHEY and SMNVEV (reference sequence). With V trimmed by 5 bases and J by 7 bases, 16 bases remained unmatched. The CDR3 is 19 residues long. CDR3 nucleotide sequence: TGTGCCAGCAGTCCATGGGGACTAGCGGGGGAGGGGGGTTTGAATGAGCAGTTCTTC. Translated: CASSPWGLAGEGGLNEQFF.

The chain has TRBV30 and TRBJ1-2; 9 bases agree with TRBD1. The CDR3 contains 12 residues. Germline values: CDR1 GTSNPN, CDR2 SVGIG (reference sequence). The trim removed 8 bases at V and 8 bases at J, leaving 9 bases unmatched. The CDR3 DNA sequence: TGTGCCACCTCCGGGACAGGGTTAGGCTACACCTTC. Protein: CATSGTGLGYTF.

There are a few counts of this clone. CDR3 residues: CASSFSGGEAFF. The CDR3 nucleotides are TGTGCCAGCAGTTTTTCAGGGGGTGAAGCTTTCTTT. The chain uses TRBV2 and TRBJ1-1; 7 bases line up with TRBD1. V was pared by 5 bases and J by 7 bases, with 4 bases of the junction left unmatched. This CDR3 has 12 amino acids. CDR1 and CDR2 from the germline V gene are SNHLY and FYNNEI.

In its sample, this clone was seen once. The chain is built from TRBV7-2 and TRBJ1-1; D is ambiguous. CDR1 and CDR2 (germline): SGHTA, FQGNSA. The V and J ends lost 2 bases and 8 bases respectively, with 9 bases between them. This CDR3 is 12 amino acids long. The CDR3 reads CASSLPIGEAFF. The CDR3 region has the DNA TGTGCCAGCAGCTTACCCATTGGGGAAGCTTTCTTT.

This clone was seen only once. The rearrangement joins TRBV5-5 to TRBJ2-1; a weak D match, TRBD2 (6 bases). V gave up 1 base and J gave up 9 bases, with 11 bases separating them. Germline V gene data show CDR1 as SGHKS and CDR2 as YYEKEE (reference sequence). The length of the CDR3 is 13 residues. CDR3 coding DNA: TGTGCCAGCAGCTTGATTGGGCGGGGTGAGCAGTTCTTC. Translated: CASSLIGRGEQFF.

The chain is built from TRBV18 and TRBJ1-3; 10 bases map to TRBD1. CDR1 is KGHSH and CDR2 is LQKENI in the germline V gene. CDR3 length: 17 amino acids. The ends lost 1 base at V and 3 bases at J; junction bases unmatched: 6. CDR3 in amino acids: CASSPQRQGAVGNTIYF. CDR3 bases: TGTGCCAGCTCACCACAAAGACAGGGGGCGGTTGGAAACACCATATATTTT.

The chain recombines TRBV29-1 with TRBJ1-2; 7 bases are a match to TRBD1. Germline V gene sequence: CDR1 SQVTM, CDR2 ANQGSEA. This CDR3 has 12 amino acids. Trimming cost V 2 bases and J 4 bases; bases outside gene matches: 1. CDR3 sequence: CSVETGAYGYTF. DNA of the CDR3: TGCAGCGTTGAAACAGGGGCCTATGGCTACACCTTC.

This clone has a handful of counts. V gene TRBV7-3 combines with J gene TRBJ2-4, with TRBD2 identical over 8 bases. V lost 4 bases and J lost 7; bases outside the gene matches: 12. The CDR3 sequence is 16 residues long. Germline V lookup: CDR1 SGHTA, CDR2 FQGTGA. CDR3 protein: CASSSRGAGGGNIQYF. The DNA of the CDR3 is TGTGCCAGCAGCTCCCGGGGGGCGGGAGGTGGGAACATTCAGTACTTC.

The V and J genes are TRBV9 and TRBJ2-7; 10 bases line up with TRBD1. Germline values: CDR1 SGDLS, CDR2 YYNGEE. The junction had 11 bases not matched to a gene; V was cut back by 0 bases and J by 2 bases. This CDR3 spans 18 amino acids. CDR3 protein: CASSVGIIGQGVTYEQYF. DNA for the CDR3: TGTGCCAGCAGCGTAGGGATAATAGGACAGGGGGTTACCTACGAGCAGTACTTC.

This sequence joins TRBV11-1 and TRBJ2-1; 13 bases match TRBD2. Germline V gives CDR1 SGHAT, CDR2 FQDESV (reference sequence). V shed 5 bases and J 0 bases; nucleotides not matched to a gene: 4. CDR3 size: 17 residues. CDR3 bases: TGTGCCAGCAGCGCCCGGACTAGCGGGAGCTCCTACAATGAGCAGTTCTTC. This gives the protein CASSARTSGSSYNEQFF.

The CDR3 loop is CASSEAWSPGRPSSYEQYF. The CDR3 bases are TGTGCCAGCAGTGAAGCGTGGTCCCCAGGGAGGCCGAGCTCCTACGAGCAGTACTTC. The chain has TRBV6-1 and TRBJ2-7; D possibly corresponds to TRBD2 (6 bases). V was cut by 0 bases and J by 0 bases, with 21 bases left in between. This CDR3 is 19 amino acids long. Germline CDR1 and CDR2: MNHNS and SASEGT.

This clone showed up just once. The chain recombines TRBV7-3 with TRBJ2-1; 9 nucleotides align to TRBD2. The CDR3 covers 15 residues. The germline V gene has CDR1 SGHTA and CDR2 FQGTGA. With V trimmed by 2 bases and J by 7 bases, 6 bases remained unmatched. The CDR3, as DNA: TGTGCCAGCAGCTTAGTAGCGGGAGAGCAGAATGAGCAGTTCTTC. Translation gives CASSLVAGEQNEQFF.

The chain combines TRBV7-6 with TRBJ2-2; 8 nucleotides align to TRBD1. Germline V CDR1 and CDR2: SGHVS, FNYEAQ. The length of the CDR3 is 18 residues. The J segment lost 0 bases and the V segment lost 1 base, leaving 7 bases of the junction unmatched. Here the CDR3 reads CASSLVGTGFANTGELFF. CDR3 sequence (DNA): TGTGCCAGCAGCTTAGTCGGGACAGGATTCGCGAACACCGGGGAGCTGTTTTTT. The full variable domain, completed using reference TRBV7-6 and TRBJ2-2, is GAGVSQSPRYKVTKRGQDVALRCDPISGHVSLYWYRQALGQGPEFLTYFNYEAQQDKSGLPNDRFSAERPEGSISTLTIQRTEQRDSAMYRCASSLVGTGFANTGELFFGEGSRLTVL.